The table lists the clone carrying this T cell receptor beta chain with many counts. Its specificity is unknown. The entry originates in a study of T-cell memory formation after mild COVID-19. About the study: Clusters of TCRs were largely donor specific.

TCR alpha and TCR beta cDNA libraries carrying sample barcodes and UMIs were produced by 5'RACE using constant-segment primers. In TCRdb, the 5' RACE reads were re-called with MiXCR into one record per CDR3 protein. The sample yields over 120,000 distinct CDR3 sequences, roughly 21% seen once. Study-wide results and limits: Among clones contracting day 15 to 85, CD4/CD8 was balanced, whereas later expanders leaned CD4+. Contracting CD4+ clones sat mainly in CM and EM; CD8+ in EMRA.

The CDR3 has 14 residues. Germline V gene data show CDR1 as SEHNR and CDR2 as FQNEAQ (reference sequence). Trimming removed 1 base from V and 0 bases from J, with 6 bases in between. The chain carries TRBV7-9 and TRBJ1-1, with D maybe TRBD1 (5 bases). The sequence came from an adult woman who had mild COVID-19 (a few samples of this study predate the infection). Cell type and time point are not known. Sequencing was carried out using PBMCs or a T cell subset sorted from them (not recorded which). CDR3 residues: CASSLEGMNTEAFF. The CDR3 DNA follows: TGTGCCAGCAGCTTAGAGGGGATGAACACTGAAGCTTTCTTT.